This is a list of T cell receptor beta chains from one sample in a study of blood T cell repertoires in COVID-19. Clones were read by immunoSEQ multiplex PCR, and TCRdb kept only the in-frame ones, dropping some. The data hold around 150,000 clones, with 82% observed a single time. Sequencing was carried out using peripheral blood. These receptors all come from a woman aged 35 to 49 with COVID-19, enrolled during active disease. CDR3s include the opening cysteine and the closing phenylalanine or tryptophan. A D gene is named only where the DNA matches it firmly. Only part of the rows carry a size: once, few, many, or a class if the clone is expanded.

j_gene | v_gene | d_gene | abundance | CDR3aa | CDR3nt
TRBJ2-2 | TRBV11-3 | TRBD2 | once | CASSIRLAGETGELFF | TGTGCCAGCAGTATACGACTAGCGGGGGAGACCGGGGAGCTGTTTTTT
TRBJ2-2 | TRBV7-3 | TRBD2 | . | CASSPRASGGVSNTGELFF | TGTGCCAGCAGCCCCCGGGCTAGCGGGGGGGTTTCGAACACCGGGGAGCTGTTTTTT
TRBJ1-1 | TRBV5-1 | TRBD1 | many | CASREQGAGTEAFF | TGCGCCAGCAGAGAACAGGGGGCGGGAACTGAAGCTTTCTTT
TRBJ1-2 | TRBV19 | TRBD1 | . | CASSLRGQGNGYTF | TGTGCCAGTAGTCTCAGAGGACAGGGGAATGGCTACACCTTC
TRBJ2-3 | TRBV5-1 | TRBD2 | . | CASSYGTSGSSDTQYF | TGCGCCAGCAGCTATGGGACTAGCGGGAGCTCAGATACGCAGTATTTT
TRBJ2-4 | TRBV5-1 | TRBD2 | . | CASSLHRTSGSAIQYF | TGCGCCAGCAGCCTACACCGGACTAGCGGGAGCGCAATTCAGTACTTC
TRBJ1-4 | TRBV28 | TRBD1 | many | CASSGWTGGTEKLFF | TGTGCCAGCAGTGGATGGACAGGGGGAACTGAAAAACTGTTTTTT
TRBJ1-1 | TRBV3-1/TRBV3-2 | . | . | CASSPLRGEAFF | TGTGCCAGCAGCCCATTAAGAGGTGAAGCTTTCTTT
TRBJ2-3 | TRBV4-2 | TRBD2 | . | CASSRTSGSTDTQYF | TGTGCCAGCAGCCGGACTAGCGGTAGCACAGATACGCAGTATTTT
TRBJ1-1 | TRBV30 | . | . | CAWKGLLNTEAFF | TGTGCCTGGAAGGGGCTTTTGAACACTGAAGCTTTCTTT
TRBJ2-7 | TRBV5-5 | . | . | CASSLAPGDEQYF | TGTGCCAGCAGCTTGGCCCCAGGGGACGAGCAGTACTTC
TRBJ2-5 | TRBV30 | . | . | CAWTGSGAKTQYF | TGTGCCTGGACCGGGTCCGGAGCCAAGACCCAGTACTTC